This T cell receptor (beta chain) was observed in a study of blood T cells in healthy people across ages. CDR3 length: 19 residues. The ends lost 1 base at V and 2 bases at J; junction bases unmatched: 16. Germline CDR1 and CDR2: LNHNV and YYDKDF (reference sequence). Together with a sample-barcoded 5' primer, a J-beta primer mix was included in a second PCR lasting 7 to 11 cycles. Samples each returned at least 3 million CDR3-containing paired-end reads. TCRdb ran MiXCR on the 5' RACE reads and lists one entry per CDR3 protein. The sample lists some 710,000 distinct CDR3 sequences, around half occurring once.

The sequence derives from a man of 80 years or more in good health. V gene TRBV15 combines with J gene TRBJ2-7; 8 nucleotides align to TRBD1. Sequences were obtained from blood. CDR3 amino acids: CATSRGVVQGAPFTYEQYF. CDR3 sequence (DNA): TGTGCCACCAGCAGAGGGGTAGTGCAGGGGGCCCCTTTTACCTACGAGCAGTACTTC.